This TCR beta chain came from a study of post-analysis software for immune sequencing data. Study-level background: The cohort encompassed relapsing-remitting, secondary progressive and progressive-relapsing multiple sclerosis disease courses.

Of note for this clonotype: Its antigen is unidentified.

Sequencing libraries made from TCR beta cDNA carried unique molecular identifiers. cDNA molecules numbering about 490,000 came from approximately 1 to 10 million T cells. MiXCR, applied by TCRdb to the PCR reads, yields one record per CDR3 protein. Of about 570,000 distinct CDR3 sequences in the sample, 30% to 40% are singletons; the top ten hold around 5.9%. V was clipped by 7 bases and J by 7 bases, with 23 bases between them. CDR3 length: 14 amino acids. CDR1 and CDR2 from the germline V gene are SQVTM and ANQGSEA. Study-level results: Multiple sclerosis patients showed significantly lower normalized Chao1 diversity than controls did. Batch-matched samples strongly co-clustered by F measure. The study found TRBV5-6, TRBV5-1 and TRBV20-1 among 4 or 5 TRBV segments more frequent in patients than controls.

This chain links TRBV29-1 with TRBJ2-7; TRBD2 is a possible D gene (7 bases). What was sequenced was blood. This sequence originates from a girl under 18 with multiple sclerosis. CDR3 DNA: TGCAGCGCCCGGGCCGCGGGGGCTCACAATGAGCAGTACTTC. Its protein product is CSARAAGAHNEQYF.